Shown below are 2 T cell receptor beta chains from a single sample sequenced in a study of blood T cell repertoires in COVID-19. Assay used: immunoSEQ multiplex PCR; TCRdb lists only in-frame clones, some missing. The data contain approximately 20,000 clones, over 90% of them singletons. The specimen was peripheral blood. The receptors derive from a woman between 50 and 59 years old with active COVID-19.

The rearrangement links TRBV7-8 to TRBJ2-7; the D is unclear. Germline CDR1 is SGHVS and CDR2 is FQNEAQ. The ends were cut back, 3 bases at V and 7 bases at J, with 16 bases in the middle. CDR3 length: 14 residues. The CDR3 sequence is CASSLNTGLREQYF. The CDR3 nucleotides read TGTGCCAGCAGCTTGAATACGGGTCTGAGGGAGCAGTACTTC.

The rearrangement joins TRBV5-1 to TRBJ1-3, with 7 bases identical to TRBD1. Germline V lookup: CDR1 SGHRS, CDR2 YFSETQ. The CDR3 spans 15 residues. The V and J ends lost 4 bases and 0 bases, in that order; junction bases with no gene match: 4. The CDR3, as DNA: TGCGCCAGCAGCCGGGACAGTAACTCTGGAAACACCATATATTTT. Its translation is CASSRDSNSGNTIYF.